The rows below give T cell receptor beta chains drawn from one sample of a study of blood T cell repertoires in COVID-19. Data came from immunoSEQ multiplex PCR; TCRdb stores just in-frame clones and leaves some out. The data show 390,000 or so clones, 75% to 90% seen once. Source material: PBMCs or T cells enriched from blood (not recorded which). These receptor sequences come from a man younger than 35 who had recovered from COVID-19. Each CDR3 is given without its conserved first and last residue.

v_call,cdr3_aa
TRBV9,ASSVDRGLRETQY
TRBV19,ASRGRGGSTEAF
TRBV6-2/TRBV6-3,ASSPQLLRDGNEQF
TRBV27,ASSSGTGVGYT
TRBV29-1,SSPSGTDEQF
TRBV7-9,ASSLEGARGAF
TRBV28,ASSSGAIQY
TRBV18,ASSPREQGNSPLH
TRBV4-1,ASSQDPVPSSRNQPQH
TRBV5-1,ASSSAGSSYNEQF
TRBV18,ASSRDTSGANVLT
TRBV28,ASSLFVRYPGNTIY
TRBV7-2,ASSFNSPGEQY
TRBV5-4,ASSSGQGRNTEAF
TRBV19,ASIPAGVTEAF